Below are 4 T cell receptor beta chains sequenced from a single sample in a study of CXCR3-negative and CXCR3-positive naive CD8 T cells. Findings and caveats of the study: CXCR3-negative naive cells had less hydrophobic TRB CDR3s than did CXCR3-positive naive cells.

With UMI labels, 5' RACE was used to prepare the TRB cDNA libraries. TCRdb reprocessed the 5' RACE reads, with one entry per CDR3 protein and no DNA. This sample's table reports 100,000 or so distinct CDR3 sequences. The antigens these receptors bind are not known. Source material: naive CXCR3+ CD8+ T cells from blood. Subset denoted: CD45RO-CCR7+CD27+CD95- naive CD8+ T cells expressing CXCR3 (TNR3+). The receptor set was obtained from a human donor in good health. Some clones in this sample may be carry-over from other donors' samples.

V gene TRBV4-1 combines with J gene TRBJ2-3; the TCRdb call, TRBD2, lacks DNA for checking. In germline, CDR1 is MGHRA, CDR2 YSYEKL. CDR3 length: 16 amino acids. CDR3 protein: CASSQDGPVDTDTQYF.

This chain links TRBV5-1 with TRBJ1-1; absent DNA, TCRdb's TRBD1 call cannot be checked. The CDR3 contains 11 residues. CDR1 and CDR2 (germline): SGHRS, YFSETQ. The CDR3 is CASSEGTEAFF.

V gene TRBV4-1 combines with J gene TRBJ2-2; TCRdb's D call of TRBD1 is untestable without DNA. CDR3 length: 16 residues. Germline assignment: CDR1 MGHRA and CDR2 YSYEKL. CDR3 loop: CASSPLRTGSTGELFF.

The CDR3 is CASSGTVGWPIYF. The chain employs TRBV27 and TRBJ1-3; no DNA is available, so the TRBD1 call from TCRdb remains unchecked. Germline values: CDR1 MNHEY, CDR2 SMNVEV (reference sequence). The CDR3 has 13 amino acids.